The 2 T cell receptor beta chains below were found in one sample sequenced in a study of long-term antiretroviral therapy in people with HIV. It was version v3.0 of the immunoSEQ assay that was run at survey level. Here immunoSEQ multiplex PCR was the method, and the copy in TCRdb shows in-frame clones only, minus some. The table shows tens of thousands of clones, with roughly 84% occurring only once. The specimen was unsorted PBMCs, collected 0.4 years after starting antiretroviral therapy. Receptor source: a man aged 18 to 35 with HIV.

This clone was detected once. V gene TRBV7-8 combines with J gene TRBJ1-5; D gene unclear. CDR1 SGHVS and CDR2 FQNEAQ come from the germline V gene. The CDR3 is 14 residues long. Trimming took 4 bases from V and 7 from J, leaving 14 bases between them. The CDR3 DNA reads TGTGCCAGCAGCTCCGGCCCCTGGAGCCAGCCCCAGCATTTT. This codes for CASSSGPWSQPQHF.

There are a few counts of this clone. The rearrangement joins TRBV10-2 to TRBJ2-7; no reliable D call. The CDR3 has 12 amino acids. Germline CDR1 is WSHSY and CDR2 is SAAADI. The V gene lost 4 bases and the J gene lost 2 bases, with 6 bases spanning the gap. The CDR3 region is CASSVMTYEQYF. In nucleotides, the CDR3 is TGCGCCAGCAGTGTCATGACCTACGAGCAGTACTTC.